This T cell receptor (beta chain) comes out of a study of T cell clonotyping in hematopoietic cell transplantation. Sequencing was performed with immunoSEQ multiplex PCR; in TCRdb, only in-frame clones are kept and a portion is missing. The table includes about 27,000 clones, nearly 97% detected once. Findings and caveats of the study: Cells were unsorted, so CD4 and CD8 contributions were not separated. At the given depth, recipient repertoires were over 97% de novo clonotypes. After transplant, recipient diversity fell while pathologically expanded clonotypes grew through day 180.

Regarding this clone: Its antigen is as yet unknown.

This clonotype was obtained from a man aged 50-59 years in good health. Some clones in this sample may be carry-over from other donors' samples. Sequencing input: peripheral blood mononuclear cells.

The CDR3 DNA is TGTGCCAGCAGTGTTGCTCGGTCCACTGAAGCTTTCTTT. Encoded protein: CASSVARSTEAFF. This chain links TRBV5-4 with TRBJ1-1; D is unclear. The CDR3 covers 13 residues. The V gene's germline CDR1 is SGHNT and CDR2 YYREEE (reference sequence). Trimming removed 5 bases at V and 4 bases at J, with 12 bases between. The full variable domain, rest sourced from reference TRBV5-4 and TRBJ1-1, is ETGVTQSPTHLIKTRGQQVTLRCSSQSGHNTVSWYQQALGQGPQFIFQYYREEENGRGNFPPRFSGLQFPNYSSELNVNALELDDSALYLCASSVARSTEAFFGQGTRLTVV.